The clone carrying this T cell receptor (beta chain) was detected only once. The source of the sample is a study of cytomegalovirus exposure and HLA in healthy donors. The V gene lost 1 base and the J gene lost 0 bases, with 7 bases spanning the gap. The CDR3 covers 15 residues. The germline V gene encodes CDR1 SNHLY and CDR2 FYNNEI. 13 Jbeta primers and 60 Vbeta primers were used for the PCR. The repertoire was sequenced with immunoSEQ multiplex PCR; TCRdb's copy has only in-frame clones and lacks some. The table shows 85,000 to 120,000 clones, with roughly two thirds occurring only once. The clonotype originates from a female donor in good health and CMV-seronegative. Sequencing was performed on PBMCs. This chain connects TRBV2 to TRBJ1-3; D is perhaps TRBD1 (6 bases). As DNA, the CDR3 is TGTGCCAGCAGTGAAGGGACAGCCTCTGGAAACACCATATATTTT. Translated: CASSEGTASGNTIYF.